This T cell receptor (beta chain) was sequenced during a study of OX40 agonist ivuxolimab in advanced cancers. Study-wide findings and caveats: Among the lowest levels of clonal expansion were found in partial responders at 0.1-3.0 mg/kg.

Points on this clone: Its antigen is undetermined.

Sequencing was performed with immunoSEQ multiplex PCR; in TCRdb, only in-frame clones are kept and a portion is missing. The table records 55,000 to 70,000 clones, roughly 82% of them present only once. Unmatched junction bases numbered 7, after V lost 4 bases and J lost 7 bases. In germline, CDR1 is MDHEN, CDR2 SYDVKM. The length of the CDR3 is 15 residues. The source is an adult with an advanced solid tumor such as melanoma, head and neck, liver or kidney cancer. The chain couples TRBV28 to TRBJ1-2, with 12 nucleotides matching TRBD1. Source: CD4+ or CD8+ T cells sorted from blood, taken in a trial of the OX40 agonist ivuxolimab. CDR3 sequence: CASSWGDRGQVGYTF. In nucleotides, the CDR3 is TGTGCCAGCAGTTGGGGGGACAGGGGGCAAGTTGGCTACACCTTC.